The 32 T cell receptor beta chains below all came from one sample that was sequenced in a study of sequential checkpoint blockade in melanoma. Treatment defined: randomized to nivolumab then ipilimumab (arm A) or the reverse (arm B). Repertoires were generated with immunoSEQ multiplex PCR, while TCRdb's copy carries only in-frame clones and drops some. This sample carries around 39,000 clones, 84% of them seen once, and the ten largest clones take roughly 6%. The sequencing here drew on CD8+ T cells sorted from blood (inferred from file names), taken from a patient given nivolumab and ipilimumab in sequence. These receptors came from a human donor with melanoma.

The rearrangement links TRBV27 to TRBJ1-1; D is unresolved. Trimming shortened V by 3 bases and J by 5 bases, and 10 bases separated the two germline ends. CDR3 size: 13 residues. In germline, CDR1 is MNHEY, CDR2 SMNVEV (reference sequence). CDR3 nucleotide sequence: TGTGCCAGCAGTTTGTACCACGGGACTGAAGCTTTCTTT. Amino acids: CASSLYHGTEAFF.

The chain couples TRBV15 to TRBJ2-1, with 7 positions matching TRBD2. CDR3 length: 16 amino acids. V was clipped by 0 bases and J by 7 bases; unmatched bases: 9. From germline, CDR1 is LNHNV and CDR2 YYDKDF (reference sequence). The CDR3 reads CATSREGGVGINEQFF. The CDR3 DNA sequence: TGTGCCACCAGCAGAGAGGGAGGGGTAGGAATAAATGAGCAGTTCTTC. The full variable domain, completed using reference TRBV15 and TRBJ2-1, is DAMVIQNPRYQVTQFGKPVTLSCSQTLNHNVMYWYQQKSSQAPKLLFHYYDKDFNNEADTPDNFQSRRPNTSFCFLDIRSPGLGDTAMYLCATSREGGVGINEQFFGPGTRLTVL.

The chain is built from TRBV28 and TRBJ1-6; D unclear. The V end was cut by 1 base, the J end by 0 bases, with 10 bases between. CDR3 size: 17 residues. In germline, CDR1 is MDHEN, CDR2 SYDVKM. The CDR3 DNA follows: TGTGCCAGCAGTTTATCTACCGGTTTCTCCTATAATTCACCCCTCCACTTT. Translating gives CASSLSTGFSYNSPLHF.

The rearrangement uses TRBV29-1 and TRBJ1-2; weak D call: TRBD1 (5 bases). V was trimmed by 4 bases and J by 4 bases, leaving 13 bases between them. The CDR3 extends over 13 amino acids. Germline CDR1 is SQVTM and CDR2 is ANQGSEA. The CDR3 reads CSVVGQAPYGYTF. The CDR3 DNA sequence: TGCAGCGTTGTGGGGCAGGCACCCTATGGCTACACCTTC.

This sequence joins TRBV13 and TRBJ2-7; D is unresolved. From germline, CDR1 is PRHDT and CDR2 FYEKMQ (reference sequence). Trimming removed 0 bases at V and 0 bases at J, with 3 bases between. The CDR3 totals 13 residues. The CDR3 sequence: CASSLGSSYEQYF. The CDR3 DNA reads as TGTGCCAGCAGCTTAGGTAGCTCCTACGAGCAGTACTTC.

The chain carries TRBV12-2 and TRBJ2-5; TRBD2, the D gene given by the table, was not confirmed from the DNA. TRBV12-2 is annotated as a pseudogene. The CDR3 runs 15 residues. Here the CDR3 DNA reads TGTGCAAGTCGCTCTGCCGGGACTAAAAAAGAGACCCAGTACTTC. Amino acid sequence: CASRSAGTKKETQYF.

The chain uses TRBV7-6 and TRBJ2-1; 9 positions agree with TRBD2. Germline lookup yields CDR1 SGHVS and CDR2 FNYEAQ. The CDR3 sequence is 16 residues long. With 4 bases clipped from V and 7 bases from J, the junction kept 11 bases outside the gene matches. The CDR3 spells CASSSETSGFQNEQFF. In DNA form, the CDR3 reads TGTGCCAGCAGCTCAGAGACTAGCGGCTTCCAAAATGAGCAGTTCTTC.

The chain combines TRBV7-9 with TRBJ2-1, with 10 bases matching TRBD1. CDR1 and CDR2 (germline): SEHNR, FQNEAQ (reference sequence). The CDR3 is made up of 16 amino acids. V gave up 1 base and J gave up 5 bases; unmatched junction bases: 5. CDR3 residues: CASSLVGQGDNNEQFF. DNA of the CDR3: TGTGCCAGCAGCTTAGTAGGACAGGGGGACAACAATGAGCAGTTCTTC.

With regard to this clone: A much larger clone differs by one base, so this may be a read error. V is TRBV2 and J is TRBJ2-1; 11 bases line up with TRBD1. CDR3 size: 14 residues. J lost 6 bases, V lost 3 bases, and 1 base had no gene match. The V gene's germline CDR1 is SNHLY and CDR2 FYNNEI. CDR3 region: CASSEGTGGNEQFF. CDR3 nucleotides: TGTGCCAGCAGTGAGGGGACAGGGGGCAATGAGCAGTTCTTC.

The chain recombines TRBV5-1 with TRBJ2-2, with TRBD2 matching over 7 bases. The length of the CDR3 is 16 residues. Germline assignment: CDR1 SGHRS and CDR2 YFSETQ. V gave up 5 bases and J gave up 3 bases; unmatched junction bases: 10. DNA of the CDR3: TGCGCCAGCAGTTTTCCCGGGAGGCTGGACACCGGGGAGCTGTTTTTT. Encoded protein: CASSFPGRLDTGELFF.

The chain recombines TRBV27 with TRBJ2-7, with TRBD1 matching over 7 bases. The CDR3 covers 13 residues. Germline lookup yields CDR1 MNHEY and CDR2 SMNVEV (reference sequence). V gave up 5 bases and J gave up 5 bases; unmatched junction bases: 6. CDR3 in DNA: TGTGCCAGCAGTCCCGACAGGGCTAACGAGCAGTACTTC. It is translated as CASSPDRANEQYF.

Here the CDR3 DNA reads TGTGCCAGCAGTTACAAGGGACTAGCGGAGGTAGGGCAGTACTTC. Protein product: CASSYKGLAEVGQYF. The rearrangement links TRBV6-7 to TRBJ2-5; 11 nucleotides line up with TRBD2. TRBV6-7 falls under the ORF class, with uncertain function. The CDR3 sequence is 15 residues long. Germline trimming cut 2 bases from V and 11 bases from J; bases unmatched to any gene: 10.

This rearrangement joins TRBV19 to TRBJ1-1; tentatively, D is TRBD1 (6 bases). The CDR3 extends over 16 amino acids. Germline V lookup: CDR1 LNHDA, CDR2 SQIVND (reference sequence). The V end was cut by 1 base, the J end by 0 bases, with 12 bases between. CDR3 nucleotides: TGTGCCAGTAGTATAGGGTGGGGGCCCATGAACACTGAAGCTTTCTTT. This sequence encodes CASSIGWGPMNTEAFF. The full variable domain, its missing parts supplied by reference TRBV19 and TRBJ1-1, is DGGITQSPKYLFRKEGQNVTLSCEQNLNHDAMYWYRQDPGQGLRLIYYSQIVNDFQKGDIAEGYSVSREKKESFPLTVTSAQKNPTAFYLCASSIGWGPMNTEAFFGQGTRLTVV.

The chain carries TRBV27 and TRBJ2-7, with no clear D. The CDR3 sequence is 13 residues long. Trimming shortened V by 4 bases and J by 0 bases, and 7 bases separated the two germline ends. Germline CDR1 and CDR2: MNHEY and SMNVEV (reference sequence). The CDR3 DNA reads TGTGCCAGCAGTTCGAGAGGCTCCTACGAGCAGTACTTC. Translating gives CASSSRGSYEQYF.

V is TRBV6-1 and J is TRBJ2-7; tentatively, D is TRBD1 (6 bases). Germline-derived CDR1 and CDR2 are MNHNS and SASEGT. Trimming shortened V by 3 bases and J by 3 bases, and 12 bases separated the two germline ends. The CDR3 is 14 amino acids. CDR3 sequence (DNA): TGTGCCAGCAGTGATATGGACAGAATCTACGAGCAGTACTTC. Its protein product is CASSDMDRIYEQYF.

This clone was counted a few times. The chain is built from TRBV25-1 and TRBJ2-2; D is unresolved. CDR1 and CDR2 (germline): MGHDK, SYGVNS. With 1 base removed from V and 3 bases from J, the gap between germline ends came to 6 bases. This CDR3 is built from 14 residues. The CDR3 sequence is CASSESTDTGELFF. DNA for the CDR3: TGTGCCAGCAGTGAATCGACTGACACCGGGGAGCTGTTTTTT. The full variable domain, in which reference TRBV25-1 and TRBJ2-2 provide the parts outside the CDR3, is EADIYQTPRYLVIGTGKKITLECSQTMGHDKMYWYQQDPGMELHLIHYSYGVNSTEKGDLSSESTVSRIRTEHFPLTLESARPSHTSQYLCASSESTDTGELFFGEGSRLTVL.

The V and J genes are TRBV6-1 and TRBJ1-1, with 8 bases matching TRBD1. The CDR3 has 13 residues. CDR1 and CDR2 (germline): MNHNS, SASEGT. J gave up 4 bases and V 7 bases, and 5 bases lay outside the gene matches. CDR3 protein: CASISQGATEAFF. As DNA, the CDR3 is TGTGCCAGCATTTCGCAGGGGGCCACTGAAGCTTTCTTT.

The chain employs TRBV7-2 and TRBJ1-2; 7 nucleotides line up with TRBD1. The germline V gene encodes CDR1 SGHTA and CDR2 FQGNSA. This CDR3 has 13 residues. Trimming took 4 bases from V and 8 from J; bases not matched to a gene: 7. The CDR3 region has the DNA TGTGCCAGCAGCTCAACAGGGGTGAACGGCTACACCTTC. Amino acids: CASSSTGVNGYTF.

The CDR3: CASSFEQGTYNSPLHF. The CDR3 DNA is TGTGCCAGCAGTTTCGAACAGGGGACCTATAATTCACCCCTCCACTTT. The chain uses TRBV27 and TRBJ1-6, with TRBD1 matching over 7 bases. CDR3 length: 16 residues. The germline gives CDR1 MNHEY, CDR2 SMNVEV (reference sequence). V was pared by 3 bases and J by 2 bases, with 4 bases of the junction left unmatched.

V is TRBV19 and J is TRBJ1-5; 9 positions agree with TRBD1. Germline loops: CDR1 LNHDA, CDR2 SQIVND (reference sequence). J lost 2 bases, V lost 7 bases, and 6 bases had no gene match. The CDR3 contains 15 residues. The CDR3 region has the DNA TGTGCCAGTATTCCGACAGGGGGAGGCAATCAGCCCCAGCATTTT. Its translation: CASIPTGGGNQPQHF.

This chain uses TRBV6-6 with TRBJ2-7; the match to TRBD1 covers 7 bases. The junction had 7 bases not matched to a gene; V was cut back by 6 bases and J by 2 bases. The CDR3 covers 14 residues. CDR1 MNHNY and CDR2 SVGAGI come from the germline V gene (reference sequence). CDR3 amino acids: CASSRQGATYEQYF. CDR3 nucleotide sequence: TGTGCCAGCAGCCGACAGGGAGCTACCTACGAGCAGTACTTC.

The chain combines TRBV9 with TRBJ2-5, with TRBD2 matching 12 bases. The CDR3 contains 16 residues. Germline CDR1 and CDR2: SGDLS and YYNGEE. The V and J ends lost 3 bases and 5 bases, in that order; junction bases with no gene match: 8. The CDR3 loop is CASSALAGGPGETQYF. The CDR3 nucleotides are TGTGCCAGCAGCGCCCTAGCGGGAGGGCCCGGGGAGACCCAGTACTTC.

This clone was observed once. V usage is TRBV7-6 and J usage is TRBJ2-7; D unresolved. The ends were cut back, 1 base at V and 3 bases at J, with 10 bases in the middle. This CDR3 has 14 amino acids. Per germline, CDR1 SGHVS and CDR2 FNYEAQ. The CDR3 sequence is CASSLEAGLYEQYF. The DNA of the CDR3 is TGTGCCAGCAGCTTAGAGGCAGGCCTCTACGAGCAGTACTTC.

The chain couples TRBV27 to TRBJ1-5; TRBD1 is a possible D gene (5 bases). The CDR3 length is 15 residues. Germline V gives CDR1 MNHEY, CDR2 SMNVEV (reference sequence). V was pared by 4 bases and J by 4 bases, with 14 bases between. The DNA for the CDR3 is TGTGCCAGCAGTTCCCGACTTGGGGGGAATCAGCCCCAGCATTTT. Protein: CASSSRLGGNQPQHF.

V and J are TRBV10-2 and TRBJ2-6; 12 nucleotides agree with TRBD2. The length of the CDR3 is 20 residues. Unmatched junction bases numbered 9, after V lost 2 bases and J lost 1 base. From germline, CDR1 is WSHSY and CDR2 SAAADI. This chain's CDR3 is CASSEEPPSGRGSGANVLTF. The CDR3 region has the DNA TGCGCCAGCAGTGAGGAGCCCCCTAGCGGGAGGGGGTCTGGGGCCAACGTCCTGACTTTC.

V and J are TRBV28 and TRBJ2-7; maybe TRBD1 (5 bases). CDR1 and CDR2 from the germline V gene are MDHEN and SYDVKM. CDR3 length equals 15 residues. Between the trimmed V and J ends, which lost 7 bases and 3 bases, there was a span of 19 bases. Here the CDR3 reads CASNRRVPSYYEQYF. The CDR3, as DNA: TGTGCCAGCAACCGCAGGGTCCCTTCTTACTACGAGCAGTACTTC.

The chain recombines TRBV9 with TRBJ2-2; 7 bases agree with TRBD2. V lost 0 bases and J lost 1; bases outside the gene matches: 0. The CDR3 sequence is 15 residues long. Germline V CDR1 and CDR2: SGDLS, YYNGEE. CDR3 in amino acids: CASSVGGGNTGELFF. CDR3 in DNA: TGTGCCAGCAGCGTAGGGGGGGGGAACACCGGGGAGCTGTTTTTT.

DNA for the CDR3: TGTGCCAGCAGTTTACGGGGGTCCAATCAGCCCCAGCATTTT. Translated, it gives CASSLRGSNQPQHF. V and J are TRBV28 and TRBJ1-5, with D tentatively TRBD1 (5 bases). CDR3 length equals 14 residues. The ends were cut back, 2 bases at V and 3 bases at J, with 8 bases in the middle. CDR1 is MDHEN, CDR2 SYDVKM, per germline.

The V gene is TRBV4-2, the J gene TRBJ1-5; unclear D gene. This CDR3 comprises 15 residues. Germline V gene sequence: CDR1 LGHNA, CDR2 YNFKEQ. The V and J ends lost 3 bases and 5 bases respectively, with 14 bases between them. CDR3 in amino acids: CASSQDGGDYQPQHF. The CDR3 DNA reads TGTGCCAGCAGCCAGGACGGAGGTGATTATCAGCCCCAGCATTTT.

The chain carries TRBV10-2 and TRBJ2-1, with D uncertain. The germline V gene encodes CDR1 WSHSY and CDR2 SAAADI. V lost 8 bases to trimming and J lost 4 bases, with 12 bases between them. The CDR3 runs 13 residues. The CDR3 DNA reads TGCGCCAGCGGAGTATCCGATTACAATGAGCAGTTCTTC. As protein: CASGVSDYNEQFF.

The chain carries TRBV27 and TRBJ2-7, with unresolved D. CDR3 length equals 14 residues. The V end lost 6 bases, the J end lost 3 bases, and 15 bases lay between the germline ends. Germline CDR1 is MNHEY and CDR2 is SMNVEV (reference sequence). CDR3 region: CASSPSGRVYEQYF. The DNA for the CDR3 is TGTGCCAGCAGCCCCTCCGGTAGAGTCTACGAGCAGTACTTC.

This chain connects TRBV27 to TRBJ1-4, with D possibly TRBD1 on 6 matching bases. V shed 2 bases and J shed 5 bases, with 12 bases lying between them. This CDR3 comprises 15 residues. Germline CDR1 reads MNHEY; CDR2 reads SMNVEV (reference sequence). Written as DNA, the CDR3 is TGTGCCAGCAGTTTACATAACACAGGGAATGAAAAACTGTTTTTT. Its protein product is CASSLHNTGNEKLFF.